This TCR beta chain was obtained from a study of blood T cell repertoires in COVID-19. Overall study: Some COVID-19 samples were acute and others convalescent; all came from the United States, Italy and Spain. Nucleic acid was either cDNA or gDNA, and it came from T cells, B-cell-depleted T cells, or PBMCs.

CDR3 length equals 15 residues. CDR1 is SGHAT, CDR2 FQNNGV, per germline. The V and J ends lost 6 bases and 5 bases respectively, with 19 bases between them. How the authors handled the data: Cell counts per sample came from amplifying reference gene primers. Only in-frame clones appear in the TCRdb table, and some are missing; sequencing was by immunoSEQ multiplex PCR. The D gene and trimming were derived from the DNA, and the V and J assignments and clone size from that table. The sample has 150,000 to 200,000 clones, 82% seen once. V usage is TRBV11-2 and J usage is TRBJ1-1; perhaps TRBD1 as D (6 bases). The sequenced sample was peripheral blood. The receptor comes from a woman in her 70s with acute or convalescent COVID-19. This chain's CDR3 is CASSQGRGWGTEAFF. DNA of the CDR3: TGTGCCAGCAGTCAAGGCAGGGGTTGGGGGACTGAAGCTTTCTTT.